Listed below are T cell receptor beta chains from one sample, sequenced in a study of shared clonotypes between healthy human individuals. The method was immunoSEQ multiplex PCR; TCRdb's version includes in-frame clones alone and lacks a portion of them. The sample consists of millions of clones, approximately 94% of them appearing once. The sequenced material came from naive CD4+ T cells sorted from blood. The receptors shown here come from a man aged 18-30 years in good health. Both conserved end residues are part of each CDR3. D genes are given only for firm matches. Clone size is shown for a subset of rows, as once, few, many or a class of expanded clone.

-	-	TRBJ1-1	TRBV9	CASSVGGGGVSPLEAFF	TGTGCCAGCAGCGTAGGGGGCGGGGGCGTGAGTCCCCTCGAAGCTTTCTTT
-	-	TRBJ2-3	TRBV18	CASSRRESGTDTQYF	TGTGCCAGCTCACGCAGGGAGAGCGGAACAGATACGCAGTATTTT
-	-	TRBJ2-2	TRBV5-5	CASSLVSVGVGELFF	TGTGCCAGCAGCTTGGTATCCGTCGGGGTCGGGGAGCTGTTTTTT
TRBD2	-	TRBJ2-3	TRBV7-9	CASSNGAGGLDTQYF	TGTGCCAGCAGCAATGGGGCGGGGGGCTTGGATACGCAGTATTTT
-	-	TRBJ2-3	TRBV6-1	CASRLWGTDTQYF	TGTGCCAGTAGGTTATGGGGCACAGATACGCAGTATTTT
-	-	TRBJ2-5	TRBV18	CASSPGSGETQYF	TGTGCCAGCTCACCAGGAAGCGGGGAGACCCAGTACTTC
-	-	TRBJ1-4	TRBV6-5	CASSGGDLGEKLFF	TGTGCCAGCAGTGGGGGGGATTTGGGTGAAAAACTGTTTTTT
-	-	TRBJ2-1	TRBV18	CASSPIEGGTDNEQFF	TGTGCCAGCTCACCAATCGAGGGGGGTACCGACAATGAGCAGTTCTTC
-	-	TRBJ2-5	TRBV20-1	CSAREETQYF	TGCAGTGCTAGGGAGGAGACCCAGTACTTC
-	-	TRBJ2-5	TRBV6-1	CASRRSVETQYF	TGTGCCAGCAGACGGTCAGTTGAGACCCAGTACTTC
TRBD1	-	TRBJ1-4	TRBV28	CASSLSRQGALEKLFF	TGTGCCAGCAGTTTATCAAGACAGGGGGCTCTTGAAAAACTGTTTTTT
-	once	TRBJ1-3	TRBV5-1	CASIGSGNTIYF	TGCGCCAGCATAGGCTCTGGAAACACCATATATTTT
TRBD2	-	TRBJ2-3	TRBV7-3	CASSNGGATDTQYF	TGTGCCAGCAGCAACGGGGGGGCCACAGATACGCAGTATTTT
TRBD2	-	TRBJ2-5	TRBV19	CASSDQRGETQYF	TGTGCCAGTAGTGATCAGCGGGGGGAGACCCAGTACTTC
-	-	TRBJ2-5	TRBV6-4	CASRVAWPETQYF	TGTGCCAGCAGGGTGGCCTGGCCGGAGACCCAGTACTTC
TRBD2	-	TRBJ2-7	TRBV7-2	CASRPTSVTYEQYF	TGTGCCAGCAGGCCCACTAGCGTAACCTACGAGCAGTACTTC
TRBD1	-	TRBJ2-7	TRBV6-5	CASRPRDRGTYEQYF	TGTGCCAGCAGGCCCCGGGACAGGGGCACCTACGAGCAGTACTTC
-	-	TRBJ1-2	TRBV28	CASTDPYGYTF	TGTGCCAGCACGGATCCCTATGGCTACACCTTC
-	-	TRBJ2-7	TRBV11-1	CASSSGHYEQYF	TGTGCCAGCAGCTCTGGACACTACGAGCAGTACTTC
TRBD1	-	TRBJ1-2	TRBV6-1	CASRGTGLYGYTF	TGTGCCAGCAGGGGGACAGGGCTCTATGGCTACACCTTC
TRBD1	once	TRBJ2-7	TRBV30	CAWSTGVVYEQYF	TGTGCCTGGAGTACAGGGGTGGTTTACGAGCAGTACTTC
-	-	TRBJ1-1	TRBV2	CASSEGQGTEAFF	TGTGCCAGCAGTGAGGGACAAGGCACTGAAGCTTTCTTT
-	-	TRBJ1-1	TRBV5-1	CASSAQDTEAFF	TGCGCCAGCAGCGCACAGGACACTGAAGCTTTCTTT
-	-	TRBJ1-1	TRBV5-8	CASSFTEAFF	TGTGCCAGCAGCTTCACTGAAGCTTTCTTT
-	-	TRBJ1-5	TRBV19	CASSETGGNQPQHF	TGTGCCAGTAGTGAGACCGGAGGCAATCAGCCCCAGCATTTT
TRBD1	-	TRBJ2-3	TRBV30	CAWTDRGLSTDTQYF	TGTGCCTGGACTGACAGGGGGCTTAGCACAGATACGCAGTATTTT
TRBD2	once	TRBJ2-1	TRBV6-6	CASSFGLAGNEQFF	TGTGCCAGCAGTTTCGGACTAGCGGGCAATGAGCAGTTCTTC
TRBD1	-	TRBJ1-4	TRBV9	CASSVSGQGAEKLFF	TGTGCCAGCAGCGTATCAGGACAGGGGGCTGAAAAACTGTTTTTT
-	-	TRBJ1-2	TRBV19	CASSIVQGNGYTF	TGTGCCAGTAGTATAGTACAGGGTAATGGCTACACCTTC
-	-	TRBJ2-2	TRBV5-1	CASRKAGANTGELFF	TGCGCCAGCAGGAAGGCGGGGGCCAACACCGGGGAGCTGTTTTTT
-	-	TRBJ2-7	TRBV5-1	CASSTTTGASEQYF	TGCGCCAGCAGCACCACGACAGGAGCGTCCGAGCAGTACTTC
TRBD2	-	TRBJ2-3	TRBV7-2	CASSSVSGIPGDTQYF	TGTGCCAGCAGCTCGGTGAGCGGGATACCAGGAGATACGCAGTATTTT
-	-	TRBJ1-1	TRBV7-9	CASSPEAFF	TGTGCCAGCAGCCCCGAAGCTTTCTTT
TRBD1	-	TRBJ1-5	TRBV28	CASSPTGALHQPQHF	TGTGCCAGCAGTCCGACAGGGGCTCTGCATCAGCCCCAGCATTTT
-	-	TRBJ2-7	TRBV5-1	CASSVSGSSYEQYF	TGCGCCAGCAGCGTCTCGGGCAGCTCCTACGAGCAGTACTTC
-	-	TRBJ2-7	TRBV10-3	CASASRDEQYF	TGTGCCAGCGCCTCCCGGGACGAGCAGTACTTC
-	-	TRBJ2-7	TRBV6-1	CASSERTASYEQYF	TGTGCCAGCAGTGAAAGGACAGCGTCCTACGAGCAGTACTTC
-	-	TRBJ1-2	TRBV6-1	CASSDPGTFNYGYTF	TGTGCCAGCAGTGACCCTGGGACCTTTAACTATGGCTACACCTTC
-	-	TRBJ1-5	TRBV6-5	CASNPRGWKQPQHF	TGTGCCAGCAACCCGCGGGGGTGGAAACAGCCCCAGCATTTT
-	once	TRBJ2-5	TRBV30	CAWSTSASQYF	TGTGCCTGGAGTACCAGCGCGTCCCAGTACTTC
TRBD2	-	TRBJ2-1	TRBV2	CASRGLSGGYNEQFF	TGTGCCAGCAGGGGGCTCAGCGGGGGTTACAATGAGCAGTTCTTC
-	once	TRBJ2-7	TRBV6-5	CASSYSISYEQYF	TGTGCCAGCAGTTACTCCATCTCCTACGAGCAGTACTTC
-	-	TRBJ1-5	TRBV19	CASKERINQPQHF	TGTGCCAGTAAGGAACGGATCAATCAGCCCCAGCATTTT
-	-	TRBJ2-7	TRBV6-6	CASRGRGGEQYF	TGTGCCAGCAGGGGCAGGGGAGGCGAGCAGTACTTC
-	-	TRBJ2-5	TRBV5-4	CASREEGETQYF	TGTGCCAGCAGAGAAGAGGGAGAGACCCAGTACTTC
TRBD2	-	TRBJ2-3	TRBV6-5	CASSYRTSGSSDTQYF	TGTGCCAGCAGTTACCGGACTAGCGGGAGCTCAGATACGCAGTATTTT
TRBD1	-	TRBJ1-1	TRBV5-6	CASSPDRGNTEAFF	TGTGCCAGCAGCCCTGACAGGGGGAACACTGAAGCTTTCTTT
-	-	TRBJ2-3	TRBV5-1	CANSRGGVGDTQYF	TGCGCCAACTCCCGGGGAGGAGTGGGGGATACGCAGTATTTT
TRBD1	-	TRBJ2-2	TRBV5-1	CASSVRGQASPVPGELFF	TGCGCCAGCAGCGTAAGAGGACAGGCCTCACCTGTCCCCGGGGAGCTGTTTTTT
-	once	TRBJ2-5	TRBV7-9	CASSLVPGRETQYF	TGTGCCAGCAGCTTAGTACCCGGGAGAGAGACCCAGTACTTC
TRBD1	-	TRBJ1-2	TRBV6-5	CASSLTGGYGYTF	TGTGCCAGCAGTCTTACAGGGGGCTATGGCTACACCTTC